The T cell receptor beta chain described here comes from a study of OX40 agonist ivuxolimab in advanced cancers. At the level of the study: A partial response was reached by three patients: one with hepatocellular carcinoma and two with cutaneous melanoma.

Sequencing was performed with immunoSEQ multiplex PCR; in TCRdb, only in-frame clones are kept and a portion is missing. The sample carries tens of thousands of clones, roughly nine tenths recorded once. This CDR3 is built from 16 residues. V trimming: 0 bases; J trimming: 5 bases; junction bases outside the gene matches: 8. CDR1 is SGHRS, CDR2 YFSETQ, per germline. V and J are TRBV5-1 and TRBJ2-5; 9 bases line up with TRBD2. The source material was CD4+ or CD8+ T cells sorted from blood, sampled in a trial of the OX40 agonist ivuxolimab. The receptor was isolated from an adult with an advanced solid tumor such as melanoma, head and neck, liver or kidney cancer. CDR3 protein: CASSLELAGVGETQYF. For the CDR3, the DNA is TGCGCCAGCAGCTTGGAGTTAGCGGGAGTCGGGGAGACCCAGTACTTC.